This entry is about one T cell receptor beta chain. Some clones are missing from TCRdb's copy, which holds only in-frame ones; the method was immunoSEQ multiplex PCR. The data hold approximately 49,000 clones, with about 85% observed a single time. V lost 4 bases and J lost 3, with 19 bases in between. This CDR3 spans 16 amino acids. Germline-derived CDR1 and CDR2 are MDHEN and SYDVKM. The data derive from a study of OX40 agonist ivuxolimab in advanced cancers. The receptor was derived from an adult with an advanced solid tumor such as melanoma, head and neck, liver or kidney cancer. This chain connects TRBV28 to TRBJ2-7, with D perhaps given as TRBD1 or TRBD2 (5 bases each). The input for sequencing was CD4+ or CD8+ T cells sorted from blood, taken in a trial of the OX40 agonist ivuxolimab. CDR3 region: CASSSASGTAFYEQYV. CDR3 DNA sequence: TGTGCCAGCAGTTCCGCTTCCGGGACGGCCTTCTACGAGCAGTACGTC.